Following are 30 T cell receptor beta chains from one sample sequenced in a study of molecular identifiers for immune sequencing clone quantification. MiXCR, run by TCRdb on the PCR reads, gives a single entry per CDR3 protein. The table includes about 9,800 distinct CDR3 sequences, roughly a fifth detected once. The sequencing sample was made of naive CD8+ T cells from blood, with Jurkat cell RNA spiked in. Subset specified: FACS-sorted CD8+CD4-CCR7+CD45RA+ naive T cells. The receptors originated from a human donor in good health. Some libraries in this study had Jurkat cell RNA spiked in.

This clonotype showed up many times. This chain joins TRBV7-6 and TRBJ1-1; the D is unclear. CDR3 length equals 14 residues. Germline-derived CDR1 and CDR2 are SGHVS and FNYEAQ. With 5 bases removed from V and 5 bases from J, the gap between germline ends came to 15 bases. CDR3 protein: CASSPTLPETEAFF. CDR3 bases: TGTGCCAGCAGCCCGACTCTCCCGGAGACTGAAGCTTTCTTT.

This clonotype was seen at least ten times. The rearrangement joins TRBV12-3 or TRBV12-4 to TRBJ2-3; TRBD2 agrees at 7 bases. This CDR3 has 15 amino acids. V gave up 2 bases and J gave up 2 bases; unmatched junction bases: 4. The CDR3 sequence is CASSLSGALTDTQYF. The DNA of the CDR3 is TGTGCCAGCAGTTTAAGCGGGGCACTCACAGATACGCAGTATTTT.

There are many counts of this clonotype. The rearrangement joins TRBV7-9 to TRBJ2-1, with unresolved D. Germline assignment: CDR1 SEHNR and CDR2 FQNEAQ (reference sequence). The ends were cut back, 6 bases at V and 2 bases at J, with 8 bases in the middle. The CDR3 has 13 residues. The CDR3 sequence: CASRDGTYNEQFF. The DNA for the CDR3 is TGTGCCAGCAGGGACGGAACCTACAATGAGCAGTTCTTC.

The V and J genes are TRBV4-1 and TRBJ2-7, with 7 bases lining up with TRBD2. Germline V gene lookup returns CDR1 MGHRA and CDR2 YSYEKL. V shed 0 bases, J shed 5 bases, and the junction held 7 bases outside the gene matches. This CDR3 has 15 residues. The CDR3 nucleotides are TGCGCCAGCAGCCAAGAAGGACTAGTTTCTGACGAGCAGTACTTC. This codes for CASSQEGLVSDEQYF.

With regard to this clonotype: Being one base from a much bigger clone, this may be a read error. The gene calls are TRBV4-1 and TRBJ1-6, with no clear D. CDR3 size: 15 residues. Trimming removed 4 bases at V and 9 bases at J, with 16 bases between. Germline V gene sequence: CDR1 MGHRA, CDR2 YSYEKL. CDR3 loop: CASSPVGQEGSPLHF. The CDR3 bases are TGCGCCAGCAGCCCTGTGGGCCAGGAGGGTTCACCCCTCCACTTT.

In this sample, this clonotype is medium-sized. The V gene is TRBV29-1, the J gene TRBJ2-3; 14 bases agree with TRBD2. The CDR3 runs 18 residues. The germline V gene has CDR1 SQVTM and CDR2 ANQGSEA. V dropped 8 bases and J dropped 8; count of bases not matched to a gene: 21. In DNA form, the CDR3 reads TGCAGCATATACGGACTAGCGGGGGGAATCGTGTCTGCTCGTACGCAGTATTTT. Encoded protein: CSIYGLAGGIVSARTQYF.

The CDR3 protein is CASSLEGLAEPRAEQYF. The CDR3 nucleotides read TGTGCCAGCAGCTTGGAAGGACTAGCGGAACCTCGGGCCGAGCAGTACTTC. The J gene is TRBJ2-7, the V gene TRBV5-5; 10 bases match TRBD2. Looked up from germline, CDR1 is SGHKS and CDR2 is YYEKEE (reference sequence). The CDR3 extends over 17 amino acids. V was pared by 0 bases and J by 6 bases, with 12 bases of the junction left unmatched.

This clonotype is categorized as medium-sized (0.01 to 0.1%). The gene calls are TRBV4-3 and TRBJ1-2, with TRBD1 identical over 8 bases. Trimming at V came to 1 base and at J to 2 bases, leaving 6 bases not matched to a gene. The CDR3 is 16 residues long. Germline V gives CDR1 LGHNA, CDR2 YSLEER. The CDR3 sequence: CASSQADRGMNYGYTF. As DNA, the CDR3 is TGCGCCAGCAGCCAAGCAGACAGGGGTATGAACTATGGCTACACCTTC.

Judged by abundance, this clonotype is medium-sized. This chain joins TRBV11-2 and TRBJ2-1, with D uncertain. Trimming took off 1 base at V and 4 bases at J, with 8 bases between the two ends. The germline gives CDR1 SGHAT, CDR2 FQNNGV. The CDR3 is 14 amino acids. This CDR3 reads CASSLGGRYNEQFF. CDR3 coding DNA: TGTGCCAGCAGCTTAGGTGGCAGATACAATGAGCAGTTCTTC.

This clonotype has at least ten counts. This chain connects TRBV27 to TRBJ1-5; D remains unclear. Trimming cost V 3 bases and J 1 base, with 4 bases left between them. Germline V gene sequence: CDR1 MNHEY, CDR2 SMNVEV (reference sequence). The CDR3 sequence is 13 residues long. This chain's CDR3 is CASSLVSNQPQHF. The CDR3 DNA reads TGTGCCAGCAGTTTGGTGAGCAATCAGCCCCAGCATTTT.

This clonotype was counted ten times or more. This rearrangement joins TRBV5-1 to TRBJ2-7, with 7 bases fitting TRBD1. The germline V gene encodes CDR1 SGHRS and CDR2 YFSETQ. V gave up 6 bases and J gave up 10 bases; unmatched junction bases: 7. This CDR3 contains 11 residues. The CDR3: CASTDRVEQYF. The CDR3 coding sequence is TGCGCCAGCACCGACAGGGTGGAACAGTACTTC.

By share of the sample, this clonotype is medium-sized. The rearrangement joins TRBV19 to TRBJ2-3; D is unresolved. The CDR3 is 15 amino acids. CDR1 is LNHDA and CDR2 is SQIVND in the germline V gene (reference sequence). The V and J ends lost 4 bases and 0 bases respectively, with 11 bases between them. The CDR3 DNA is TGTGCCAGTAGTACCACCCCCACCAGCACAGATACGCAGTATTTT. The encoded protein is CASSTTPTSTDTQYF.

In its sample, this clonotype ranks as medium-sized. The chain links TRBV7-9 to TRBJ1-1; 9 bases are shared with TRBD1. There are 16 residues in the CDR3. Trimming at V came to 2 bases and at J to 4 bases, leaving 8 bases not matched to a gene. The V gene's germline CDR1 is SEHNR and CDR2 FQNEAQ (reference sequence). CDR3 DNA: TGTGCCAGCAGCTTATATCTGGGACAGGGCCGCACTGAAGCTTTCTTT. It is translated as CASSLYLGQGRTEAFF.

This clonotype showed up many times. The V gene is TRBV5-4, the J gene TRBJ1-1; D might be TRBD1 (5 bases). The CDR3 runs to 11 residues. The V and J ends lost 6 bases and 8 bases respectively, with 11 bases between them. Per germline, CDR1 SGHNT and CDR2 YYREEE (reference sequence). This chain's CDR3 is CASTWGSEAFF. In DNA form, the CDR3 reads TGTGCCAGCACTTGGGGGTCAGAAGCTTTCTTT.

In this sample, this clonotype turned up many times. This chain joins TRBV21-1 and TRBJ2-2; TRBD2 was called by the table and not checked on the DNA. TRBV21-1 is described as a pseudogene. The CDR3 spans 16 residues. This CDR3 reads CASSKVILARPGELFF. The CDR3, as DNA: TGTGCCAGCAGCAAAGTCATCCTTGCTAGACCCGGGGAGCTGTTTTTT.

CDR3 sequence reads: CASSANGLVEQYF. The DNA for the CDR3 is TGTGCCAGTAGTGCCAATGGCCTTGTCGAGCAGTACTTC. This chain joins TRBV19 and TRBJ2-7, with D uncertain. Germline lookup yields CDR1 LNHDA and CDR2 SQIVND (reference sequence). Trimming took off 5 bases at V and 6 bases at J, with 14 bases between the two ends. CDR3 length equals 13 residues.

By frequency in the sample, this clonotype is medium-sized. The chain uses TRBV20-1 and TRBJ2-2, with D possibly called TRBD1 or TRBD2 (5 bases each). The germline V gene encodes CDR1 DFQATT and CDR2 SNEGSKA (reference sequence). This CDR3 is built from 14 residues. Trimming pared 5 bases from V and 2 bases from J, leaving 12 bases between. The DNA for the CDR3 is TGCAGTGCTCCTGGGACCCTCAACACCGGGGAGCTGTTTTTT. Translation: CSAPGTLNTGELFF.

This clonotype was seen ten or more times. The rearrangement uses TRBV20-1 and TRBJ2-4; TRBD1 agrees at 8 bases. CDR1 is DFQATT, CDR2 SNEGSKA, per germline (reference sequence). V dropped 6 bases and J dropped 12; count of bases not matched to a gene: 7. This CDR3 has 11 amino acids. The CDR3 sequence is CSAQGADSQYF. In DNA form, the CDR3 reads TGCAGTGCCCAGGGGGCGGACAGTCAGTACTTC.

This clonotype is medium-sized by share. This chain connects TRBV30 to TRBJ2-3; possibly TRBD2 for D (5 bases). Germline CDR1 GTSNPN, CDR2 SVGIG (reference sequence). The CDR3 is 15 residues long. V was shortened by 0 bases and J by 1 base, with 11 bases between the two germline ends. CDR3: CAWSVVGGGTDTQYF. As DNA, the CDR3 is TGTGCCTGGAGTGTAGTCGGAGGAGGCACAGATACGCAGTATTTT.

This clonotype was picked up many times. J is TRBJ1-2 and V is TRBV5-5; no clear D. The V end lost 0 bases, the J end lost 0 bases, and 6 bases lay between the germline ends. Germline V lookup: CDR1 SGHKS, CDR2 YYEKEE (reference sequence). The CDR3 has 14 residues. The CDR3: CASSLDGANYGYTF. The CDR3 bases are TGTGCCAGCAGCTTGGACGGAGCTAACTATGGCTACACCTTC.

There are many counts of this clonotype. The DNA for the CDR3 is TGTGCCAGCAGCCAAGTCGTGGCTTTTGGGGGGCGCGGCACAGATACGCAGTATTTT. Translation gives CASSQVVAFGGRGTDTQYF. The rearrangement links TRBV3-1 to TRBJ2-3; the D call may be TRBD1 or TRBD2 (6 bases each). V was clipped by 1 base and J by 1 base, with 21 bases between them. The CDR3 runs to 19 residues. Looked up from germline, CDR1 is LGHDT and CDR2 is YNNKEL (reference sequence).

This clonotype occurred a few times. Possible read error: a much larger clone is one base away. The chain uses TRBV6-4 and TRBJ2-1; unclear D gene. CDR1 MRHNA and CDR2 SNTAGT come from the germline V gene. CDR3 length: 16 amino acids. The DNA of the CDR3 is TGTGCCAGCAGTGACACCCGCGGTAGCTCCTACAATGAGCAGCTCTTC. Its translation: CASSDTRGSSYNEQLF.

About this clonotype: Given a much more abundant clone one base away, this may be a read error. This chain connects TRBV7-6 to TRBJ2-7; tentatively, D is TRBD1 (6 bases). The germline gives CDR1 SGHVS, CDR2 FNYEAQ. This CDR3 has 13 residues. This CDR3 reads CASSHGQNYGQYF. The CDR3 DNA reads as TGTGCCAGCAGCCATGGACAGAACTACGGGCAGTACTTC.

Many counts were recorded for this clonotype. The rearrangement links TRBV15 to TRBJ1-1, with 7 bases that match TRBD1. Germline CDR1 reads LNHNV; CDR2 reads YYDKDF (reference sequence). This CDR3 has 14 residues. V was clipped by 1 base and J by 4 bases; unmatched bases: 3. Here the CDR3 DNA reads TGTGCCACCAGCAGAGTTCCAGGGGGCACTGAAGCTTTCTTT. Translation gives CATSRVPGGTEAFF.

This chain joins TRBV5-5 and TRBJ2-7; no reliable D call. This CDR3 region has 14 residues. V lost 4 bases to trimming and J lost 0 bases, with 11 bases between them. The germline CDR1 and CDR2 sequences are SGHKS and YYEKEE (reference sequence). The DNA for the CDR3 is TGTGCCAGCAGCCCAGACACAAACTCCTACGAGCAGTACTTC. Protein: CASSPDTNSYEQYF.

The table lists this clonotype with many counts. The rearrangement uses TRBV7-9 and TRBJ2-7; D is perhaps TRBD1 (6 bases). V lost 0 bases and J lost 7, with 13 bases in between. Germline CDR1 reads SEHNR; CDR2 reads FQNEAQ (reference sequence). The CDR3 spans 14 residues. This CDR3 reads CASSLAAPGEEQYF. DNA of the CDR3: TGTGCCAGCAGCTTAGCGGCCCCAGGGGAGGAGCAGTACTTC.

This clonotype rates as medium-sized. The chain links TRBV20-1 to TRBJ2-3; 9 nucleotides agree with TRBD2. The ends lost 5 bases at V and 1 base at J; junction bases unmatched: 1. The CDR3 runs to 13 residues. In germline, CDR1 is DFQATT, CDR2 SNEGSKA (reference sequence). The CDR3 region has the DNA TGCAGTGCTTCTAGCGGGGGCACAGATACGCAGTATTTT. Its protein is CSASSGGTDTQYF.

This clonotype was counted many times. Here the CDR3 reads CASTFRQGGSGTQYF. The CDR3 nucleotides are TGTGCCAGCACCTTCAGACAGGGGGGTTCAGGTACGCAGTATTTT. V gene TRBV28 combines with J gene TRBJ2-3; 9 nucleotides agree with TRBD1. The germline V gene encodes CDR1 MDHEN and CDR2 SYDVKM. V dropped 7 bases and J dropped 8; count of bases not matched to a gene: 13. CDR3 length: 15 amino acids.

This clonotype was seen repeatedly, ten times or more. V and J are TRBV7-9 and TRBJ2-7; D gene ambiguous. The V and J ends lost 3 bases and 6 bases respectively, with 6 bases between them. Germline CDR1 reads SEHNR; CDR2 reads FQNEAQ (reference sequence). This CDR3 contains 11 residues. The CDR3, as DNA: TGTGCCAGCAGCTTGACCCTCGAGCAGTACTTC. Translation: CASSLTLEQYF.

This clonotype rates as medium-sized. The rearrangement links TRBV7-9 to TRBJ1-4; TRBD1 matches at 9 bases. Germline CDR1 and CDR2: SEHNR and FQNEAQ (reference sequence). The CDR3 spans 15 residues. Unmatched junction bases numbered 7, after V lost 8 bases and J lost 3 bases. This CDR3 reads CASGTRDRANEKLFF. CDR3 DNA sequence: TGTGCCAGCGGGACCCGGGACAGGGCTAATGAAAAACTGTTTTTT. Supplemented by reference TRBV7-9 and TRBJ1-4, the full variable domain reads DTGVSQNPRHKITKRGQNVTFRCDPISEHNRLYWYRQTLGQGPEFLTYFQNEAQLEKSRLLSDRFSAERPKGSFSTLEIQRTEQGDSAMYLCASGTRDRANEKLFFGSGTQLSVL.